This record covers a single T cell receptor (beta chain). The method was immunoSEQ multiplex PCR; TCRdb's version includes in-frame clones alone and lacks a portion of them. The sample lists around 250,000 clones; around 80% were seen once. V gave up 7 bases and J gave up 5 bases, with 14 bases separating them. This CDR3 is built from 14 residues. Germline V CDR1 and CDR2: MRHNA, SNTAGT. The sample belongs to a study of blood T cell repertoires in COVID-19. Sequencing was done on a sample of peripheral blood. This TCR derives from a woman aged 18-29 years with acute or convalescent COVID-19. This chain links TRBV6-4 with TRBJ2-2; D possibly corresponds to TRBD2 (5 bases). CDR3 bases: TGTGCCAGCAAGTTAGGGCCGGGGACCGGGGAGCTGTTTTTT. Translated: CASKLGPGTGELFF.